This TCR beta chain was identified in a study of cytomegalovirus exposure and HLA in healthy donors. As for the study in general: There were under 130 million unique TCR beta sequences, drawn from approximately 190 million T cells, in an earlier analysis.

General study points: What a later analysis showed was that several of the most significant clusters appeared linked to common viral pathogens. What was likely a sequencing artifact was a cluster of highly shared sequence variants.

The table lists this clone with a few counts. What it binds is unknown. Amplification used 60 Vbeta primers and 13 Jbeta primers. Assay: immunoSEQ multiplex PCR; the TCRdb copy retains only in-frame clones and omits some. The table records under 200,000 clones, approximately 80% of them present only once. The germline V gene encodes CDR1 SNHLY and CDR2 FYNNEI. V was pared by 3 bases and J by 4 bases, with 9 bases between. The length of the CDR3 is 13 residues. The V call is TRBV2, the J call TRBJ1-2, with a possible D match to TRBD1 (6 bases). This receptor was obtained from a male donor in good health and CMV-seropositive. The material sequenced was PBMCs. CDR3: CASSDQGSYGYTF. The CDR3 DNA reads TGTGCCAGCAGTGACCAGGGGTCCTATGGCTACACCTTC.